These T cell receptor beta chains were read from a single sample in a study of blood T cell repertoires in COVID-19. Clones were sequenced by immunoSEQ multiplex PCR, and TCRdb holds only the in-frame ones, with some missing. Of roughly 480,000 clones listed, roughly nine tenths are singletons. What was sequenced was peripheral blood. The receptors shown here come from a man between 18 and 35 years old with COVID-19, enrolled during active disease. The CDR3 runs from the conserved cysteine through the conserved F or W. D genes are given only for firm matches. Size values are once, few and many counts, or a class for expanded clones, and some rows have none.

j_call d_call clone_size v_call cdr3_aa cdr3_nt
TRBJ1-1 - - TRBV19 CASSSLTPNTEAFF TGTGCCAGTAGTAGCCTGACACCGAACACTGAAGCTTTCTTT
TRBJ1-2 TRBD1 few TRBV11-2 CASSFRDRADGYTF TGTGCCAGCAGCTTCCGGGACAGGGCCGATGGCTACACCTTC
TRBJ1-1 - - TRBV19 CASRGGGVAEAFF TGTGCCAGTAGGGGGGGAGGGGTGGCTGAAGCTTTCTTT
TRBJ2-7 - - TRBV14 CASSQWQTYEQYF TGTGCCAGCTCCCAGTGGCAGACCTACGAGCAGTACTTC
TRBJ2-7 TRBD2 - TRBV28 CASSTTSGSEQYF TGTGCCAGCAGTACCACTAGCGGGAGCGAGCAGTACTTC
TRBJ2-1 - once TRBV24-1 CATSDLERGNEQFF TGTGCCACCAGTGATTTGGAGAGGGGGAATGAGCAGTTCTTC
TRBJ1-6 TRBD1 - TRBV6-5 CASRATGGRSPLHF TGTGCCAGCAGAGCGACAGGGGGCCGTTCACCCCTCCACTTT
TRBJ2-1 TRBD2 - TRBV5-4 CASRTTSVGVDEQFF TGTGCCAGCAGAACGACTAGCGTCGGAGTCGATGAGCAGTTCTTC
TRBJ1-4 - - TRBV5-8 CASSLRATNEKLFF TGTGCCAGCAGCTTGCGTGCAACTAATGAAAAACTGTTTTTT
TRBJ2-7 - - TRBV3-1/TRBV3-2 CASSPGESYEQYF TGTGCCAGCAGCCCAGGTGAATCCTACGAGCAGTACTTC
TRBJ2-2 TRBD2 - TRBV6-1 CASSESGGAFGELFF TGTGCCAGCAGTGAGAGCGGGGGGGCATTTGGGGAGCTGTTTTTT
TRBJ2-1 - once TRBV30 CAWSEQGNEQFF TGTGCCTGGAGCGAACAGGGCAATGAGCAGTTCTTC
TRBJ2-1 TRBD2 - TRBV9 CASSVASGRAVISYNEQFF TGTGCCAGCAGCGTTGCTAGCGGGAGGGCCGTAATATCCTACAATGAGCAGTTCTTC
TRBJ2-1 TRBD1 - TRBV10-2 CASTTGTGSQNEQFF TGCGCCAGTACTACCGGGACAGGGTCGCAGAATGAGCAGTTCTTC
TRBJ2-7 TRBD2 few TRBV28 CASPPRGRGVEQYF TGTGCCAGCCCCCCCCGGGGTCGGGGGGTAGAGCAGTACTTC
TRBJ1-4 - - TRBV10-1 CASPNRNGGLPIATNEKLFF TGCGCCAGTCCGAACCGGAACGGGGGGCTGCCGATCGCAACTAATGAAAAACTGTTTTTT
TRBJ2-7 TRBD2 few TRBV4-1 CASSQLTSGRAGAYEQYF TGCGCCAGCAGCCAGTTGACTAGCGGGAGGGCCGGGGCCTACGAGCAGTACTTC
TRBJ2-1 - - TRBV2 CASKQGLYNEQFF TGTGCCAGCAAACAGGGATTGTACAATGAGCAGTTCTTC
TRBJ1-2 - - TRBV5-5 CASSYRDLNYGYTF TGTGCCAGCAGCTACAGGGATTTAAACTATGGCTACACCTTC
TRBJ2-7 TRBD2 - TRBV28 CASSSAGGSSYEQYF TGTGCCAGCAGTTCAGCGGGAGGGAGCTCCTACGAGCAGTACTTC
TRBJ2-7 - - TRBV11-2 CASSPNRRVGEQYF TGTGCCAGCAGCCCCAACCGGAGGGTTGGCGAGCAGTACTTC
TRBJ1-4 TRBD1 - TRBV5-1 CASSLEGQGVGEKLFF TGCGCCAGCAGCTTGGAAGGACAGGGCGTAGGTGAAAAACTGTTTTTT
TRBJ2-3 TRBD1 once TRBV5-4 CASSSGQGARDTQYF TGTGCCAGCAGCTCGGGACAGGGGGCAAGAGATACGCAGTATTTT
TRBJ2-2 - - TRBV4-1 CASSLGGAANTGELFF TGCGCCAGCAGCCTCGGTGGGGCAGCGAACACCGGGGAGCTGTTTTTT
TRBJ2-2 TRBD2 - TRBV24-1 CATSGYSGTTGELFF TGTGCCACCAGTGGCTATAGCGGGACCACCGGGGAGCTGTTTTTT
TRBJ2-1 TRBD2 - TRBV3-1/TRBV3-2 CASVGVAGNNEQFF TGTGCCAGCGTCGGTGTAGCGGGCAACAATGAGCAGTTCTTC
TRBJ2-1 TRBD2 - TRBV2 CASSVRLAGGRDEQFF TGTGCCAGCAGTGTTAGACTAGCGGGGGGGCGGGATGAGCAGTTCTTC
TRBJ2-7 TRBD2 - TRBV2 CASSFLAGGTDEQYF TGTGCCAGCAGTTTTCTAGCGGGGGGAACTGACGAGCAGTACTTC
TRBJ2-2 - - TRBV2 CASSLDDTGELFF TGTGCCAGCAGTCTAGACGACACCGGGGAGCTGTTTTTT
TRBJ2-2 - - TRBV12-3/TRBV12-4 CASRVNTGELFF TGTGCCTCCCGGGTGAACACCGGGGAGCTGTTTTTT
TRBJ2-7 - - TRBV11-3 CASSWYTGPYEQYF TGTGCCAGCAGCTGGTATACTGGTCCCTACGAGCAGTACTTC
TRBJ2-3 TRBD1 - TRBV6-5 CASKWTGADTQYF TGTGCCAGCAAGTGGACAGGGGCAGATACGCAGTATTTT
TRBJ2-1 - - TRBV15 CATSRDRKTVGEQFF TGTGCCACCAGCAGAGATCGAAAGACAGTTGGCGAGCAGTTCTTC
TRBJ2-3 - - TRBV19 CASRAGTRGTDTQYF TGTGCCAGTAGGGCCGGGACTCGGGGCACAGATACGCAGTATTTT
TRBJ1-1 - - TRBV27 CASSGEDTEAFF TGTGCCAGCAGTGGGGAGGACACTGAAGCTTTCTTT
TRBJ1-1 - - TRBV24-1 CAIRQTEAFF TGTGCCATCCGACAGACTGAAGCTTTCTTT
TRBJ2-7 TRBD1 - TRBV2 CAIAKDRAVYEQYF TGTGCCATCGCGAAGGACAGGGCTGTCTACGAGCAGTACTTC
TRBJ2-7 - - TRBV11-2 CASSPYRGAQNEQYF TGTGCCAGCAGTCCCTATCGGGGGGCGCAAAACGAGCAGTACTTC
TRBJ2-1 TRBD2 once TRBV18 CASSPSLGGDNEQFF TGTGCCAGCTCACCGTCTCTCGGGGGGGACAATGAGCAGTTCTTC
TRBJ1-2 TRBD1 - TRBV3-1/TRBV3-2 CASSQALGQGAYGYTF TGTGCCAGCAGCCAAGCCCTCGGACAGGGGGCGTATGGCTACACCTTC